This T cell receptor beta chain appears in the sequencing data of a study of blood T cell repertoires in COVID-19. Study in general: PBMCs, B-cell-depleted T cells, or T cells provided the cDNA or gDNA that made up the material.

In the study's own analysis: For nucleated cells, counts were estimated from reference gene primer amplification. Profiling relied on immunoSEQ multiplex PCR, and the TCRdb table lists in-frame clones only, not all of them. V and J calls and clone size follow that table, whereas D and trimming were derived from the DNA. The sample lists about 220,000 clones, 75% to 90% seen once, with 8% to 9% in the top ten. The length of the CDR3 is 13 residues. From germline, CDR1 is LNHNV and CDR2 YYDKDF (reference sequence). V lost 5 bases, J lost 1 base, and 8 bases lay in between. This TCR derives from a woman at least 80 years old with COVID-19, enrolled during active disease. Sequenced sample: peripheral blood. The chain has TRBV15 and TRBJ1-1; tentative D call: TRBD1 (5 bases). The CDR3 region has the DNA TGTGCCACCAGCGGTGACAGGAACACTGAAGCTTTCTTT. This sequence encodes CATSGDRNTEAFF.